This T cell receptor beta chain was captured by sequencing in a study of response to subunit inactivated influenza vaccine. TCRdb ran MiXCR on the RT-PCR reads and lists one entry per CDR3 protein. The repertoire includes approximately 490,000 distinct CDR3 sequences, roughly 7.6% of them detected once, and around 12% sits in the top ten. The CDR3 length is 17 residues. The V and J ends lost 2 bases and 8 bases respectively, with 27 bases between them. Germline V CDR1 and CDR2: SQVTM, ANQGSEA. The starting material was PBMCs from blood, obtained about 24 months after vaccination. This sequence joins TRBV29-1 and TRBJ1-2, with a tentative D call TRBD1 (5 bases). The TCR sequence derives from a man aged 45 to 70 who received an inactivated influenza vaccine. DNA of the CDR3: TGCAGCGTTGAACCCCACCATCCGGGGACCCTCGGAGGCGGCTACACCTTC. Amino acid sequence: CSVEPHHPGTLGGGYTF.